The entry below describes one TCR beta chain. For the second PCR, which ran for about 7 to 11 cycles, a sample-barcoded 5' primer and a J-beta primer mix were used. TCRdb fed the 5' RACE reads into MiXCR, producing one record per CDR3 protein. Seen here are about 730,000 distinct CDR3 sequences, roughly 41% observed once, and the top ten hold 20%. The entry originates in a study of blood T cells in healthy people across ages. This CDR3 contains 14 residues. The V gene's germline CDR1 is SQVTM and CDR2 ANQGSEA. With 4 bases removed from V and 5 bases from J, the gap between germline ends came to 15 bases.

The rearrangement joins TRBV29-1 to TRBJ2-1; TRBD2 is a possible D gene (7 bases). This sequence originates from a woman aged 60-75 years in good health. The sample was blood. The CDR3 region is CSVGRGAGDNEQFF. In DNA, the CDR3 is TGCAGCGTTGGACGGGGGGCTGGAGACAATGAGCAGTTCTTC.